Shown below are 18 T cell receptor beta chains from a single sample sequenced in a study of molecular identifiers for immune sequencing clone quantification. TCRdb called the PCR reads again in MiXCR, with one record for every CDR3 protein. Among about 630,000 distinct CDR3 sequences listed, less than 30% were seen once. The sequenced material came from naive CD8+ T cells from blood, with Jurkat cell RNA spiked in. Stated subset: FACS-sorted CD8+CD4-CCR7+CD45RA+ naive T cells. The receptors here all came from a human donor in good health. Some libraries in this study had Jurkat cell RNA spiked in.

This clonotype was seen more than once but under ten times. The chain carries TRBV29-1 and TRBJ2-7; a possible D gene is TRBD2 (5 bases). CDR1 SQVTM and CDR2 ANQGSEA come from the germline V gene. Trimming removed 4 bases at V and 3 bases at J, with 19 bases between. The CDR3 is 15 residues long. CDR3 sequence (DNA): TGCAGCGTTGTCGAAAAGGAGGAACAGTTCTACGAGCAGTACTTC. Its translation: CSVVEKEEQFYEQYF.

This clonotype has a count of ten or more. V and J are TRBV28 and TRBJ1-4; D is perhaps TRBD1 (5 bases). This CDR3 region has 16 residues. V lost 7 bases and J 1 base, leaving 16 bases between the germline ends. CDR1 and CDR2 from the germline V gene are MDHEN and SYDVKM. CDR3 loop: CASNPLGGGTNEKLFF. Here the CDR3 DNA reads TGTGCCAGCAATCCCCTAGGTGGGGGAACTAATGAAAAACTGTTTTTT.

Note on this clonotype: A much bigger clone sits one base away, suggesting this may be a read error. The chain recombines TRBV30 with TRBJ2-3; 7 bases match TRBD2. Germline CDR1 is GTSNPN and CDR2 is SVGIG (reference sequence). The CDR3 has 15 residues. The ends lost 8 bases at V and 2 bases at J; junction bases unmatched: 13. The CDR3 is CALRLWEGLTDTQYF. The CDR3 region has the DNA TGTGCCCTGCGGCTGTGGGAGGGCCTCACAGATACGCAGTATTTT.

As for this clonotype: A read error is possible here, since a much larger clone lies one base away. The rearrangement joins TRBV4-2 to TRBJ2-7, with D maybe TRBD1 (6 bases). Germline V lookup: CDR1 LGHNA, CDR2 YNFKEQ. The CDR3 length is 14 residues. The germline V and J ends were trimmed by 2 bases and 2 bases, with 10 bases remaining between them. The CDR3 DNA is TGTGCCAGCAGCCAAATCCCAGGGGCCTACGAGCAGTACTTC. It is translated as CASSQIPGAYEQYF.

This clonotype came up many times. V gene TRBV14 combines with J gene TRBJ2-3; D is perhaps TRBD1 (5 bases). Germline CDR1 reads SGHDN; CDR2 reads FVKESK. There are 15 residues in the CDR3. The V gene lost 1 base and the J gene lost 0 bases, with 8 bases spanning the gap. The chain's CDR3 is CASSQGTTSTDTQYF. The DNA for the CDR3 is TGTGCCAGCAGCCAAGGGACAACAAGCACAGATACGCAGTATTTT.

In the case of this clonotype: A read error may produce the germline difference seen at one junction end. The chain couples TRBV12-3 or TRBV12-4 to TRBJ2-7; 10 bases are shared with TRBD1. This CDR3 has 15 residues. The CDR3 nucleotides read TGTGCCAGCAGCCAGGCCGGGACAGGGGCCCTTACTTTGCTCTTC. This translates into CASSQAGTGALTLLF.

The table lists this clonotype with a few counts. The rearrangement uses TRBV12-3 or TRBV12-4 and TRBJ1-6, with TRBD1 matching 7 bases. Unmatched junction bases numbered 11, after V lost 6 bases and J lost 9 bases. The CDR3 extends over 15 amino acids. As DNA, the CDR3 is TGTGCCAGCAGCCCAACAGGGGAGAGCGGTTCACCCCTCCACTTT. Encoded protein: CASSPTGESGSPLHF.

This clonotype was counted once. The chain has TRBV25-1 and TRBJ2-3; no clear D. The germline V gene encodes CDR1 MGHDK and CDR2 SYGVNS. Trimming took 1 base from V and 0 from J, leaving 11 bases between them. The CDR3 loop spans 16 amino acids. The DNA for the CDR3 is TGTGCCAGCAGTGAATCTTCCGATTATAGCACAGATACGCAGTATTTT. The encoded protein is CASSESSDYSTDTQYF.

The chain couples TRBV3-1 to TRBJ2-1, with a tentative D call TRBD2 (5 bases). CDR1 is LGHDT and CDR2 is YNNKEL in the germline V gene (reference sequence). The germline V and J ends were trimmed by 4 bases and 8 bases, with 21 bases remaining between them. The CDR3 has 16 amino acids. The DNA of the CDR3 is TGTGCCAGCAGCCTCGTACTAGGATCGGCTGTGCATGAGCAGTTCTTC. It codes for CASSLVLGSAVHEQFF.

This clonotype was counted many times. The V and J genes are TRBV28 and TRBJ2-7; D remains unclear. V lost 3 bases, J lost 6 bases, and 9 bases lay in between. The CDR3 runs to 12 residues. Germline-derived CDR1 and CDR2 are MDHEN and SYDVKM. The CDR3 loop is CASSFGYGEQYF. The CDR3 DNA is TGTGCCAGCAGTTTCGGGTACGGCGAGCAGTACTTC.

This clonotype was counted once. The V call is TRBV19, the J call TRBJ2-3, with 7 positions matching TRBD1. The germline V gene has CDR1 LNHDA and CDR2 SQIVND (reference sequence). The CDR3 sequence is 16 residues long. V shed 4 bases, J shed 0 bases, and the junction held 7 bases outside the gene matches. The DNA for the CDR3 is TGTGCCAGTAGTAGAGGACAGGCCCCTAGCACAGATACGCAGTATTTT. Protein product: CASSRGQAPSTDTQYF.

This rearrangement joins TRBV7-9 to TRBJ2-1, with D perhaps TRBD1 or TRBD2 (5 bases each). Germline values: CDR1 SEHNR, CDR2 FQNEAQ (reference sequence). Trimming stripped 3 bases from V and 3 bases from J, with 18 bases between. The CDR3 runs to 17 residues. This CDR3 is CASSFAGTGSVYNEQFF. The CDR3 nucleotides read TGTGCCAGCAGCTTCGCAGGGACGGGATCGGTCTACAATGAGCAGTTCTTC.

Points on this clonotype: A much bigger clone sits one base away, suggesting this may be a read error. Since the CDR3 does not end with the conserved phenylalanine or tryptophan, this likely comes from a read error. The chain joins TRBV4-1 to TRBJ2-7; the D gene is possibly TRBD1 (6 bases). Trimming took off 0 bases at V and 3 bases at J, with 12 bases between the two ends. This CDR3 is 15 amino acids long. CDR1 and CDR2 from the germline V gene are MGHRA and YSYEKL. CDR3 sequence reads: CASSQDGEQGYEQYL. DNA for the CDR3: TGCGCCAGCAGCCAAGATGGGGAACAGGGCTACGAGCAGTACCTC.

The chain has TRBV11-2 and TRBJ2-2; 8 nucleotides match TRBD1. V dropped 1 base and J dropped 4; count of bases not matched to a gene: 5. Germline V gene lookup returns CDR1 SGHAT and CDR2 FQNNGV. CDR3 size: 16 residues. The CDR3 bases are TGTGCCAGCAGCTTAGTCCAGGGGGCTCCCACCGGGGAGCTGTTTTTT. Translated, it gives CASSLVQGAPTGELFF.

This clonotype came up many times. This chain links TRBV11-2 with TRBJ2-7; the D gene is possibly TRBD2 (5 bases). The CDR3 sequence is 17 residues long. With 0 bases removed from V and 6 bases from J, the gap between germline ends came to 21 bases. Looked up from germline, CDR1 is SGHAT and CDR2 is FQNNGV. The CDR3 bases are TGTGCCAGCAGCTTAGATTCGGAGGCGCTTCCCCGGCTCGAGCAGTACTTC. It is translated as CASSLDSEALPRLEQYF.

The table lists this clonotype with a few counts. V and J are TRBV4-1 and TRBJ2-1, with D perhaps TRBD1 (6 bases). Germline V gene data show CDR1 as MGHRA and CDR2 as YSYEKL. The CDR3 is made up of 16 amino acids. V dropped 1 base and J dropped 3 bases, with 13 bases sitting between them. CDR3 DNA: TGCGCCAGCAGCCAAGTCCTAGGGACAATCTACAATGAGCAGTTCTTC. This gives the protein CASSQVLGTIYNEQFF.

Notes on this clonotype: With a much larger clone just one base away, this may be a read error. The genes are TRBV14 and TRBJ2-3; D is uncertain. The V gene's germline CDR1 is SGHDN and CDR2 FVKESK. Trimming removed 1 base from V and 2 bases from J, with 13 bases in between. CDR3 length: 16 amino acids. The CDR3 region has the DNA TGTGCCAGCAGCCAAGGTGAGTCGCGGATCACAGATACGCAGTATTTT. Translated, it gives CASSQGESRITDTQYF.

The chain has TRBV2 and TRBJ2-1; 11 positions match TRBD2. CDR1 and CDR2 (germline): SNHLY, FYNNEI. The V segment lost 5 bases and the J segment 4 bases; nucleotides outside the gene matches: 13. This CDR3 has 18 residues. CDR3 region: CASSQRLAGISTYNEQFF. CDR3 DNA sequence: TGTGCCAGCAGTCAGAGACTAGCGGGGATATCTACGTACAATGAGCAGTTCTTC.